This TCR beta chain comes out of a study of cytomegalovirus exposure and HLA in healthy donors. Findings and limits, study-wide: Upon later analysis, HLA-associated TCR beta chains proved more clonally expanded than other, equally common chains. Reportedly, TCR beta sequences accurately predicted HLA-A and HLA-B alleles in most subjects.

60 Vbeta and 13 Jbeta primers were used in PCR. Repertoires were generated with immunoSEQ multiplex PCR, while TCRdb's copy carries only in-frame clones and drops some. The sample contains 180,000 or so clones, approximately 80% of which appear only once. The CDR3 totals 12 residues. The germline gives CDR1 SGHDT, CDR2 YYEEEE. V dropped 3 bases and J dropped 4 bases, with 8 bases sitting between them. On this clone: The target antigen is unknown. This specimen includes other DNA sequences encoding the same CDR3.

The rearrangement uses TRBV5-6 and TRBJ2-7; D possibly corresponds to TRBD1 (5 bases). Sample: PBMCs. The clonotype was recovered from a girl aged 10-17 years in good health and CMV-seropositive. CDR3 in amino acids: CASSSTGYEQYF. In DNA, the CDR3 is TGTGCCAGCAGCTCAACAGGTTACGAGCAGTACTTC.